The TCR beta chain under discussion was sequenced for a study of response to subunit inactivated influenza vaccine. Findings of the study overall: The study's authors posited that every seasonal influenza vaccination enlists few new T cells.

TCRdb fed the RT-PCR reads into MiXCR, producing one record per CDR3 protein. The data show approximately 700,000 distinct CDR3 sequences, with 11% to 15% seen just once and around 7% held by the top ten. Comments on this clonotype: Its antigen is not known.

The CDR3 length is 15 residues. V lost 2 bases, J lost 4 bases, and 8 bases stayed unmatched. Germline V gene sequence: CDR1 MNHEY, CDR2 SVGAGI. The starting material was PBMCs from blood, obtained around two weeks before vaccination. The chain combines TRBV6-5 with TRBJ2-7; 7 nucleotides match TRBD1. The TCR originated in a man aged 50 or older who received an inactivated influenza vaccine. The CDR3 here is CASSYLTGKLYEQYF. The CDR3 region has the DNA TGTGCCAGCAGTTACCTGACAGGGAAGCTATACGAGCAGTACTTC.